This TCR beta chain came from a study of T cell changes during pregnancy in multiple sclerosis. TCRdb's table, derived via immunoSEQ multiplex PCR, lists solely in-frame clones and lacks some. The sample includes around 20,000 clones, about 89% of them seen just once. This CDR3 has 20 amino acids. In germline, CDR1 is LNHDA, CDR2 SQIVND (reference sequence). V was clipped by 1 base and J by 4 bases; unmatched bases: 14. The starting material was CD4+ T cells from peripheral blood mononuclear cells, obtained in the third trimester of pregnancy. The receptor comes from a female donor in good health, enrolled as a control in a pregnancy study. The chain has TRBV19 and TRBJ2-2; 11 nucleotides match TRBD1. The CDR3 DNA reads as TGTGCCAGTAGTATAGCGGGACAGGGGGGAGCGGGAGGCGCCACCGGGGAGCTGTTTTTT. Translated, it gives CASSIAGQGGAGGATGELFF.